This T cell receptor beta chain was obtained from a study of blood T cell repertoires in COVID-19. In the study overall: Acute-phase and convalescent COVID-19 samples originated in the United States, Italy and Spain. T cells, B-cell-depleted T cells, or PBMCs supplied cDNA or gDNA.

In Seattle, patients joined the study during active infection and were tracked longitudinally. In the original analysis: It was from reference gene primer amplification that nucleated cell counts were estimated. Produced via immunoSEQ multiplex PCR; TCRdb's table is partial and in-frame only. V, J and clone size derive from that table, while D and trimming were established from the DNA sequence. The data hold about 160,000 clones, with 70% to 90% observed a single time. The CDR3 length is 15 residues. V lost 0 bases to trimming and J lost 5 bases; unmatched junction nucleotides: 6. The germline CDR1 and CDR2 sequences are SGDLS and YYNGEE.

The sequence derives from a woman aged 45-65 years with COVID-19, enrolled during active disease. Sequencing used peripheral blood. The rearrangement uses TRBV9 and TRBJ2-7; TRBD2 agrees at 9 bases. The CDR3, as DNA: TGTGCCAGCAGCGTAGCTGCTAGCGGGGACCACGAGCAGTACTTC. Translation: CASSVAASGDHEQYF.